This T cell receptor beta chain comes out of a study of blood T cell repertoires in COVID-19. About the research overall: Sites in the United States, Italy and Spain provided acute and convalescent COVID-19 samples. PBMCs, B-cell-depleted T cells, or T cells provided the cDNA or gDNA that made up the material.

The CDR3 runs 16 residues. Germline values: CDR1 LGHNA, CDR2 YNFKEQ. Between the trimmed V and J ends, which lost 0 bases and 7 bases, there was a span of 13 bases. Original data processing: Estimated nucleated cell counts came from reference gene primer amplification. TCRdb's table, derived via immunoSEQ multiplex PCR, lists solely in-frame clones and lacks some. V and J calls and clone size are copied from that table; D and trimming were computed from the DNA. Of more than 95,000 clones listed, approximately 83% are singletons. This TCR was recovered from a woman older than 75 with active or convalescent COVID-19. The chain uses TRBV4-2 and TRBJ1-6, with D hard to call. Sequencing was carried out using peripheral blood. CDR3 amino acids: CASSQDRERPNSPLHF. The CDR3, as DNA: TGTGCCAGCAGCCAAGATAGGGAGAGACCAAATTCACCCCTCCACTTT.